The rows below give T cell receptor beta chains drawn from one sample of a study of post-analysis software for immune sequencing data. Each CDR3 protein is one row after TCRdb ran MiXCR on the PCR reads. The table records 650,000 to 850,000 distinct CDR3 sequences, roughly 58% of them present only once. The sequenced sample consisted of blood. These receptors were collected from a girl between 5 and 17 years old with multiple sclerosis. The CDR3 runs from the conserved cysteine through the conserved F or W. The D gene is left open where the match is weak. The size of a clone is reported for some rows only, either as once, few or many, or as a class for expanded clones.

clone size	V gene	J gene	D gene	CDR3 DNA	CDR3 protein
NA	TRBV3-1	TRBJ2-1	NA	TGTGCCAGCAGCCGTAAGAATCCCAATGAGCAGTTCTTC	CASSRKNPNEQFF
NA	TRBV12-3/TRBV12-4	TRBJ2-4	NA	TGTGCCAGCAGTTCGGACCTGGACCACCTGGGTCTTAAAAACATTCAGTACTTC	CASSSDLDHLGLKNIQYF
many	TRBV7-2	TRBJ2-3	TRBD1	TGTGCCAGCAGCTTACAGGGGGCGGATACGCAGTATTTT	CASSLQGADTQYF
NA	TRBV7-8	TRBJ2-1	NA	TGTGCCAGCAGCCCGGTTAGCACGAGGTCGATCTACAATGAGCAGTTCTTC	CASSPVSTRSIYNEQFF
NA	TRBV29-1	TRBJ2-3	TRBD1	TGCAGCTACCGACAGGGGGATACGCGAGGTACGCAGTATTTT	CSYRQGDTRGTQYF
NA	TRBV11-2	TRBJ2-5	NA	TGTGCCAGCAGCTTAGATCATGCGGTACAAGAGACCCAGTACTTC	CASSLDHAVQETQYF
few	TRBV2	TRBJ2-7	NA	TGTGCCAGCAGTCCCTCCCTGATAGGATCCTACGAGCAGTACTTC	CASSPSLIGSYEQYF
NA	TRBV7-2	TRBJ2-3	NA	TGTGCCAGCAGCTTAGTTCGGGGTTCTAGCACAGATACGCAGTATTTT	CASSLVRGSSTDTQYF
few	TRBV7-9	TRBJ2-1	NA	TGTGCCAGCAGCTCAGGGTCGAGCTCCTACAATGAGCAGTTCTTC	CASSSGSSSYNEQFF
few	TRBV5-1	TRBJ1-1	NA	TGCGCCAGCAGCTTGGACAGGCCGAACACTGAAGCTTTCTTT	CASSLDRPNTEAFF
NA	TRBV20-1	TRBJ2-7	TRBD2	TGCAGTGCTAGGCCAGCGGGAGAGTCCTACGAGCAGTACTTC	CSARPAGESYEQYF
few	TRBV20-1	TRBJ1-5	NA	TGCAGTGCTAGTACGACGGGGGGCACTCAGCCCCAGCATTTT	CSASTTGGTQPQHF
NA	TRBV6-1	TRBJ2-1	NA	TGTGCCAGCAGCCCGGGACAGCCCCTATCGGGCGGGAGACACTATGAGCAGTTCTTC	CASSPGQPLSGGRHYEQFF
NA	TRBV6-5	TRBJ2-7	NA	TGTGCCAGCAGTAACAGGGTACGCGAAGAGCAGTACTTC	CASSNRVREEQYF
NA	TRBV10-3	TRBJ2-7	NA	TGTGCCATCGCCTGGGGCGGGGATTCCTACGAGCAGTACTTC	CAIAWGGDSYEQYF
NA	TRBV11-3	TRBJ2-3	NA	TGTACCAGCAGCTTGGGACACGGAGATACGCAGTATTTT	CTSSLGHGDTQYF
NA	TRBV5-6	TRBJ2-7	NA	TGTGCCAGCAGCTTGGGAGGCAAGAACTACGAGCAGTACTTC	CASSLGGKNYEQYF